Only a few counts were recorded for the clone carrying this T cell receptor beta chain. MiXCR, applied by TCRdb to the RT-PCR reads, yields one record per CDR3 protein. The top ten hold approximately 7.6% of the sample, which has 600,000 to 700,000 distinct CDR3 sequences, 11% to 15% seen once. The sample belongs to a study of response to subunit inactivated influenza vaccine. CDR3 size: 16 residues. CDR1 and CDR2 from the germline V gene are MDHEN and SYDVKM. The V end lost 2 bases, the J end lost 0 bases, and 14 bases lay between the germline ends. The starting material was PBMCs from blood, obtained about 14 days before vaccination. The TCR was taken from a man aged 50 or older who received an inactivated influenza vaccine. The J gene is TRBJ2-7, the V gene TRBV28; D may be TRBD2 (6 bases). CDR3 protein: CASSLRGTYSSYEQYF. CDR3 nucleotides: TGTGCCAGCAGTTTACGCGGGACCTATAGCTCCTACGAGCAGTACTTC.